The clone carrying this TCR beta chain was recorded at least ten times. The entry originates in a study of prognosis after radiotherapy for stage I lung cancer. Overall study context: The study included approximately 14 patients with newly diagnosed primary stage I lung tumors and roughly 5 with oligometastatic NSCLC after surgical resection of the primary tumor. Aged roughly 50 to 85 years, with a median of 74.5 years, the patients were 13 men and five to seven women. Patients received 3 to 5 SBRT fractions with a biologically effective dose of at least 100 Gy.

V lost 10 bases and J lost 3; bases outside the gene matches: 13. The CDR3 is 15 amino acids. CDR1 and CDR2 (germline): ENHRY, SYGVKD. Multiplex PCR, run in two rounds, amplified TCR beta CDR3 from genomic DNA. Round one of PCR was performed, and it used primers specific to each TRBV and TRBJ gene. A single record per CDR3 protein comes from TCRdb applying MiXCR to the multiplex PCR reads. The table lists about 28,000 distinct CDR3 sequences, roughly 30% of them singletons, with 9% to 13% in the top ten. At each of two time points, six milliliters of venous blood were taken. This chain joins TRBV10-3 and TRBJ2-7; 9 positions match TRBD1. The clonotype comes from a donor of 50 years or more with non-small cell lung cancer. Sequenced here: PBMCs, sampled before or after stereotactic body radiation therapy (not recorded which). CDR3 in DNA: TGTGCCACCCTAAAGGGGGGACAGGGAGGCTACGAGCAGTACTTC. Protein product: CATLKGGQGGYEQYF.